The clone carrying this T cell receptor (beta chain) occurred many times. Its cognate antigen is unknown. The entry originates in a study of blood T cells in healthy people across ages. Regarding the study as a whole: Because donor CMV status was unknown, expanded clonotype changes were possibly confounded. It was the long-lived donors that had more naive CD4+ cells and higher diversity than aged donors. Naive T cell percentage showed a strong correlation with TCR beta diversity.

A second about 7 to 11 cycle PCR used barcoded and J-beta primers. MiXCR was run by TCRdb on the 5' RACE reads, yielding one entry per CDR3 protein. The sample yields about 680,000 distinct CDR3 sequences, 45% to 50% seen once. Germline CDR1 LGHNA, CDR2 YNFKEQ. This CDR3 contains 17 residues. V lost 4 bases, J lost 5 bases, and 11 bases stayed unmatched. The source is a woman in her sixties or seventies in good health. The genes are TRBV4-2 and TRBJ2-1; 10 bases match TRBD2. Source material: blood. CDR3 loop: CASSRNAGTSEHNEQFF. The CDR3 bases are TGTGCCAGCAGCCGAAACGCAGGGACTAGCGAGCACAATGAGCAGTTCTTC.